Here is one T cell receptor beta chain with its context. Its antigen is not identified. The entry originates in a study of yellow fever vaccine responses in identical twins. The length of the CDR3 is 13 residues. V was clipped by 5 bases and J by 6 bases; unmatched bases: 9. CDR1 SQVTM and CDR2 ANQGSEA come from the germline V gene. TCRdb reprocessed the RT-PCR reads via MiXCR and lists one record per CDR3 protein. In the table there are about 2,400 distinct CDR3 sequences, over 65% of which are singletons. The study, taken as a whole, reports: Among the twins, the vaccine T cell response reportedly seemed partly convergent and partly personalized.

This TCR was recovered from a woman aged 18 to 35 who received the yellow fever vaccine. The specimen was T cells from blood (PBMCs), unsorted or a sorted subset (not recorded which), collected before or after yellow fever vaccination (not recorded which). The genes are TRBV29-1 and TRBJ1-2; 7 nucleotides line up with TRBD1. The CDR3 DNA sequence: TGCAGCGTTCTTCCAGGGGGAGTCCATGGCTACACCTTC. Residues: CSVLPGGVHGYTF.